Presented here are 10 T cell receptor beta chains from one specimen sequenced in a study of cytomegalovirus exposure and HLA in healthy donors. Amplification used 60 Vbeta primers and 13 Jbeta primers. Clones were read by immunoSEQ multiplex PCR, and TCRdb kept only the in-frame ones, dropping some. The table lists roughly 180,000 clones, 79% of them singletons. The source material was PBMCs. Receptors were obtained from a girl aged 10-17 years in good health and CMV-seropositive.

V and J are TRBV11-2 and TRBJ2-7, with 7 positions matching TRBD1. CDR1 and CDR2 (germline): SGHAT, FQNNGV. The V segment lost 4 bases and the J segment 6 bases; nucleotides outside the gene matches: 9. The length of the CDR3 is 14 residues. CDR3 DNA: TGTGCCAGCAGCTCGCGACCGACAGGGCGCGAGCAGTACTTC. Protein product: CASSSRPTGREQYF. Full variable domain (remainder filled in from reference TRBV11-2 and TRBJ2-7): EAGVAQSPRYKIIEKRQSVAFWCNPISGHATLYWYQQILGQGPKLLIQFQNNGVVDDSQLPKDRFSAERLKGVDSTLKIQPAKLEDSAVYLCASSSRPTGREQYFGPGTRLTVT.

This clone was counted between two and nine times. The CDR3 DNA reads TGCGCCAGCAGCCAGGAAACAGGGGCCTACGAGCAGTACTTC. Its translation: CASSQETGAYEQYF. The chain joins TRBV4-3 to TRBJ2-7; 7 bases are shared with TRBD1. This CDR3 spans 14 amino acids. J was trimmed by 2 bases and V by 3 bases; bases with no gene match: 4. Germline CDR1 is LGHNA and CDR2 is YSLEER.

The chain joins TRBV27 to TRBJ2-3, with 8 positions matching TRBD2. Germline assignment: CDR1 MNHEY and CDR2 SMNVEV (reference sequence). Trimming cost V 1 base and J 0 bases; bases outside gene matches: 3. This CDR3 has 16 amino acids. CDR3: CASSLFPGGSTDTQYF. The CDR3 DNA is TGTGCCAGCAGTTTATTCCCGGGGGGGAGCACAGATACGCAGTATTTT.

This chain connects TRBV7-9 to TRBJ1-1, with a possible D match to TRBD1 (5 bases). This CDR3 is built from 19 residues. V lost 2 bases and J 3 bases, leaving 25 bases between the germline ends. The germline gives CDR1 SEHNR, CDR2 FQNEAQ (reference sequence). CDR3 in amino acids: CASSLKGGSGARKDTEAFF. The DNA of the CDR3 is TGTGCCAGCAGCTTAAAGGGCGGTAGCGGGGCGCGGAAAGACACTGAAGCTTTCTTT.

The chain joins TRBV14 to TRBJ2-7; a weak D match, TRBD2 (6 bases). Germline values: CDR1 SGHDN, CDR2 FVKESK. The V end was cut by 5 bases, the J end by 4 bases, with 9 bases between. CDR3 size: 12 residues. The CDR3 protein is CASSTGGYEQYF. CDR3 in DNA: TGTGCCAGCAGCACCGGGGGTTACGAGCAGTACTTC.

The sample holds a few counts of this clone. This chain links TRBV1 with TRBJ2-5; the table names TRBD2, a call not compared with the DNA. TRBV1 is annotated as a pseudogene. The CDR3 totals 14 residues. CDR3 nucleotide sequence: TGCACCAGCAGCCAGGGGGGAGGGATGGAGACCCAGTACTTC. Residues: CTSSQGGGMETQYF.

J is TRBJ1-6 and V is TRBV10-3, with D perhaps matching TRBD1 (5 bases). This CDR3 contains 13 residues. V was shortened by 3 bases and J by 12 bases, with 12 bases between the two germline ends. Germline-derived CDR1 and CDR2 are ENHRY and SYGVKD. The CDR3 DNA is TGTGCCATCAGTGACGGCAGGGAGGGACCCCTCCACTTT. This translates into CAISDGREGPLHF.

This clone is a singleton in its sample. The chain links TRBV4-2 to TRBJ1-3; TRBD1 matches 8 bases. Germline CDR1 reads LGHNA; CDR2 reads YNFKEQ. This CDR3 is built from 16 residues. The ends lost 3 bases at V and 4 bases at J; junction bases unmatched: 8. The CDR3 sequence: CASSQGSGGAGNTIYF. CDR3 coding DNA: TGTGCCAGCAGCCAGGGGTCAGGGGGCGCGGGAAACACCATATATTTT.

This sequence joins TRBV6-5 and TRBJ2-7, with D unclear. Germline V lookup: CDR1 MNHEY, CDR2 SVGAGI. Trimming took off 2 bases at V and 8 bases at J, with 7 bases between the two ends. CDR3 size: 11 residues. This chain's CDR3 is CASSYAYQQYF. The CDR3 DNA reads TGTGCCAGCAGTTACGCGTACCAGCAGTACTTC.

The chain has TRBV2 and TRBJ2-7; D is possibly TRBD2 (6 bases). CDR3 size: 14 residues. Germline loops: CDR1 SNHLY, CDR2 FYNNEI. Deletions cut 6 bases from V and 9 bases from J, with 21 bases between. CDR3 loop: CASSAGTRNYRQYF. The CDR3 DNA reads as TGTGCCAGCAGCGCCGGGACTCGAAATTATAGGCAGTACTTC. The full variable domain, in which reference TRBV2 and TRBJ2-7 provide the parts outside the CDR3, is EPEVTQTPSHQVTQMGQEVILRCVPISNHLYFYWYRQILGQKVEFLVSFYNNEISEKSEIFDDQFSVERPDGSNFTLKIRSTKLEDSAMYFCASSAGTRNYRQYFGPGTRLTVT.